The next 6 T cell receptor beta chains were all read from a single sample in a study of cytomegalovirus exposure and HLA in healthy donors. PCR primers comprised 60 Vbeta and 13 Jbeta primers. Profiling relied on immunoSEQ multiplex PCR, and the TCRdb table lists in-frame clones only, not all of them. Here the sample spans over 85,000 clones, nearly 80% being singletons. The sequencing input was PBMCs. Every receptor here comes from a woman in her 40s in good health and CMV-seronegative.

This chain links TRBV7-2 with TRBJ2-1; D might be TRBD2 (5 bases). The V gene's germline CDR1 is SGHTA and CDR2 FQGNSA. The V end lost 1 base, the J end lost 10 bases, and 8 bases lay between the germline ends. The CDR3 is 12 residues long. The CDR3 bases are TGTGCCAGCAGCTTAGTTGGAGGAGAGCAGTTCTTC. Amino acid sequence: CASSLVGGEQFF.

This clone has just a few counts. This chain uses TRBV5-1 with TRBJ1-4; no clear D gene. The CDR3 consists of 14 residues. Germline loops: CDR1 SGHRS, CDR2 YFSETQ. The V gene lost 0 bases and the J gene lost 8 bases, with 11 bases spanning the gap. The CDR3 loop reads CASSLEGSREKLFF. The DNA for the CDR3 is TGCGCCAGCAGCTTGGAAGGGAGCCGGGAAAAACTGTTTTTT. The whole variable domain, filled in from reference TRBV5-1 and TRBJ1-4, reads KAGVTQTPRYLIKTRGQQVTLSCSPISGHRSVSWYQQTPGQGLQFLFEYFSETQRNKGNFPGRFSGRQFSNSRSEMNVSTLELGDSALYLCASSLEGSREKLFFGSGTQLSVL.

The chain recombines TRBV6-5 with TRBJ2-7, with D possibly matching TRBD1 (6 bases). CDR1 is MNHEY, CDR2 SVGAGI, per germline. Trimming cost V 6 bases and J 6 bases, with 15 bases left between them. The CDR3 has 13 amino acids. The CDR3 nucleotides are TGTGCCAGCAGACGGGACACCTTCAGCGAGCAGTACTTC. It encodes CASRRDTFSEQYF.

A word on this clone: One end of the junction fails to match germline, which may point to a read error. This chain uses TRBV7-3 with TRBJ1-6, with TRBD1 identical over 7 bases. CDR3 length: 14 amino acids. The germline V gene encodes CDR1 SGHTA and CDR2 FQGTGA. Here the CDR3 DNA reads TGTGCCAGCAGCCCGACAGGGTCCAATTCACCCCTCAACTTT. Residues: CASSPTGSNSPLNF.

This clone was observed a handful of times. V is TRBV6-4 and J is TRBJ2-1; D gene unclear. Germline V gene lookup returns CDR1 MRHNA and CDR2 SNTAGT. Trimming shortened V by 4 bases and J by 4 bases, and 17 bases separated the two germline ends. CDR3 length: 16 amino acids. CDR3 amino acids: CASSALALGDYNEQFF. CDR3 sequence (DNA): TGTGCCAGCAGTGCCTTGGCCCTGGGCGATTACAATGAGCAGTTCTTC.

The CDR3 DNA is TGTGCCACCAGCAGAGATGAGCGGTTTGAAGCTTTCTTT. This translates into CATSRDERFEAFF. The chain recombines TRBV15 with TRBJ1-1; no definite D call. The V gene's germline CDR1 is LNHNV and CDR2 YYDKDF (reference sequence). The V end was cut by 0 bases, the J end by 7 bases, with 9 bases between. The CDR3 loop spans 13 amino acids.